Each of the 24 T cell receptor beta chains below was sequenced from the same sample in a study of T cell changes during pregnancy in multiple sclerosis. Clones were read by immunoSEQ multiplex PCR, and TCRdb kept only the in-frame ones, dropping some. The sample holds 70,000 to 90,000 clones, about 94% seen once. Sequenced material: peripheral blood, taken in the second trimester of pregnancy. The receptors here all came from a female donor in good health, enrolled as a control in a pregnancy study.

The chain recombines TRBV4-2 with TRBJ2-7, with D unresolved. The CDR3 is 15 residues long. Trimming pared 1 base from V and 3 bases from J, leaving 13 bases between. Germline V gene data show CDR1 as LGHNA and CDR2 as YNFKEQ. CDR3 sequence: CASSQGNTELYEQYF. DNA of the CDR3: TGTGCCAGCAGCCAAGGAAACACAGAGCTCTACGAGCAGTACTTC.

The rearrangement uses TRBV27 and TRBJ1-1, with a tentative D call TRBD1 (6 bases). V was cut by 6 bases and J by 4 bases, with 12 bases left in between. The germline gives CDR1 MNHEY, CDR2 SMNVEV (reference sequence). The CDR3 totals 13 residues. The CDR3 region has the DNA TGTGCCAGCAGCTACAACAGGGTCACTGAAGCTTTCTTT. Translation: CASSYNRVTEAFF.

The chain links TRBV5-4 to TRBJ1-2; 11 positions match TRBD1. Germline V gene lookup returns CDR1 SGHNT and CDR2 YYREEE (reference sequence). J lost 5 bases, V lost 3 bases, and 3 bases had no gene match. The CDR3 extends over 14 amino acids. The CDR3 nucleotides are TGTGCCAGCAGCTCAGGACAGGGGGCTTATGGCTACACCTTC. Translating it yields CASSSGQGAYGYTF. Supplemented by reference TRBV5-4 and TRBJ1-2, the full variable domain reads ETGVTQSPTHLIKTRGQQVTLRCSSQSGHNTVSWYQQALGQGPQFIFQYYREEENGRGNFPPRFSGLQFPNYSSELNVNALELDDSALYLCASSSGQGAYGYTFGSGTRLTVV.

The genes are TRBV10-1 and TRBJ2-3; 7 bases are a match to TRBD1. The CDR3 runs to 19 residues. Germline V gene lookup returns CDR1 WNHNN and CDR2 SYGVQD (reference sequence). J was trimmed by 2 bases and V by 7 bases; bases with no gene match: 21. The chain's CDR3 is CASTESPGTAYTLTDTQYF. The CDR3 DNA reads TGCGCCAGCACTGAATCACCCGGGACAGCCTACACCCTCACAGATACGCAGTATTTT.

The V call is TRBV29-1, the J call TRBJ1-1; 9 nucleotides line up with TRBD1. This CDR3 contains 11 residues. With V trimmed by 6 bases and J by 4 bases, 0 bases remained unmatched. Germline V gives CDR1 SQVTM, CDR2 ANQGSEA. The CDR3 loop reads CSVTGGTEAFF. DNA for the CDR3: TGCAGCGTGACAGGGGGCACTGAAGCTTTCTTT.

In this sample, this clone turned up once. The gene calls are TRBV5-1 and TRBJ1-1, with D uncertain. Trimming removed 0 bases from V and 0 bases from J, with 9 bases in between. This CDR3 spans 15 amino acids. Germline-derived CDR1 and CDR2 are SGHRS and YFSETQ. The DNA of the CDR3 is TGCGCCAGCAGCTTGGATCCTCTTATGAACACTGAAGCTTTCTTT. Translation: CASSLDPLMNTEAFF.

This sequence joins TRBV10-3 and TRBJ2-3; TRBD1 agrees at 8 bases. The CDR3 is made up of 16 amino acids. The V gene end was trimmed by 6 bases and the J gene end by 2 bases; junction bases not matched to a gene: 10. Germline V lookup: CDR1 ENHRY, CDR2 SYGVKD. The CDR3 DNA reads TGTGCCATCAGGGAAAGACAGGGGTCGCACACAGATACGCAGTATTTT. The encoded protein is CAIRERQGSHTDTQYF.

The chain is built from TRBV7-9 and TRBJ1-5, with TRBD1 matching over 7 bases. Germline CDR1 reads SEHNR; CDR2 reads FQNEAQ (reference sequence). This CDR3 comprises 12 residues. V lost 11 bases, J lost 3 bases, and 4 bases stayed unmatched. The CDR3 loop reads CAAGQDNQPQHF. The CDR3 nucleotides are TGTGCCGCAGGACAGGACAATCAGCCCCAGCATTTT. Full variable domain (remainder filled in from reference TRBV7-9 and TRBJ1-5): DTGVSQNPRHKITKRGQNVTFRCDPISEHNRLYWYRQTLGQGPEFLTYFQNEAQLEKSRLLSDRFSAERPKGSFSTLEIQRTEQGDSAMYLCAAGQDNQPQHFGDGTRLSIL.

V and J are TRBV19 and TRBJ2-4; TRBD1 aligns across 8 bases. V gave up 4 bases and J gave up 7 bases; unmatched junction bases: 9. Germline V lookup: CDR1 LNHDA, CDR2 SQIVND (reference sequence). The CDR3 sequence is 15 residues long. CDR3 residues: CASSTGQGEVNIQYF. CDR3 in DNA: TGTGCCAGTAGTACCGGACAGGGAGAGGTTAACATTCAGTACTTC.

The chain carries TRBV19 and TRBJ1-5; 10 bases agree with TRBD1. The CDR3 consists of 14 residues. With V trimmed by 3 bases and J by 5 bases, 1 base remained unmatched. Looked up from germline, CDR1 is LNHDA and CDR2 is SQIVND (reference sequence). The CDR3 protein is CASSMDRGYQPQHF. The DNA of the CDR3 is TGTGCCAGTAGTATGGACAGGGGGTATCAGCCCCAGCATTTT.

Written as DNA, the CDR3 is TGTGCCAGCAGCACTCACGGACAGGGAGCCAGCAATCAGCCCCAGCATTTT. It yields the protein CASSTHGQGASNQPQHF. The rearrangement links TRBV27 to TRBJ1-5; the match to TRBD1 covers 8 bases. The CDR3 totals 17 residues. Trimming took 6 bases from V and 1 from J; bases not matched to a gene: 11. CDR1 and CDR2 from the germline V gene are MNHEY and SMNVEV (reference sequence).

The V and J genes are TRBV10-3 and TRBJ2-7; 7 bases fit TRBD1. The length of the CDR3 is 14 residues. The germline CDR1 and CDR2 sequences are ENHRY and SYGVKD. Trimming removed 4 bases from V and 1 base from J; junction bases left unmatched: 4. CDR3 sequence reads: CAISAPDRSYEQYF. CDR3 bases: TGTGCCATCAGTGCCCCGGACAGGTCCTACGAGCAGTACTTC.

The chain has TRBV6-6 and TRBJ1-5; 10 bases map to TRBD1. This CDR3 is 16 amino acids long. CDR1 is MNHNY and CDR2 is SVGAGI in the germline V gene (reference sequence). Unmatched junction bases numbered 8, after V lost 6 bases and J lost 3 bases. In DNA, the CDR3 is TGTGCCAGCAGCTACCTGACAGGGGGCCTCAATCAGCCCCAGCATTTT. It translates to CASSYLTGGLNQPQHF.

V is TRBV19 and J is TRBJ1-5; possible D gene TRBD1, 5 bases. This CDR3 is 14 amino acids long. V was shortened by 8 bases and J by 4 bases, with 15 bases between the two germline ends. CDR1 is LNHDA, CDR2 SQIVND, per germline (reference sequence). This CDR3 reads CASGGGGGNQPQHF. The CDR3 DNA reads TGTGCCAGTGGGGGTGGGGGGGGTAATCAGCCCCAGCATTTT. Full variable domain (missing parts from reference TRBV19 and TRBJ1-5): DGGITQSPKYLFRKEGQNVTLSCEQNLNHDAMYWYRQDPGQGLRLIYYSQIVNDFQKGDIAEGYSVSREKKESFPLTVTSAQKNPTAFYLCASGGGGGNQPQHFGDGTRLSIL.

The chain is built from TRBV19 and TRBJ1-2, with D perhaps matching TRBD1 (6 bases). Germline V lookup: CDR1 LNHDA, CDR2 SQIVND (reference sequence). The V end was cut by 3 bases, the J end by 2 bases, with 10 bases between. CDR3 length: 14 residues. The CDR3 spells CASSIGQYNYGYTF. The CDR3 DNA sequence: TGTGCCAGTAGTATCGGACAGTACAACTATGGCTACACCTTC.

V is TRBV7-3 and J is TRBJ2-2; 9 bases are a match to TRBD2. Trimming at V came to 5 bases and at J to 7 bases, leaving 11 bases not matched to a gene. CDR3 length: 16 residues. The germline gives CDR1 SGHTA, CDR2 FQGTGA. In DNA, the CDR3 is TGTGCCAGCAGCCAAGGGGCGGGGGGGCCGAACGGGGAGCTGTTTTTT. It codes for CASSQGAGGPNGELFF.

Only one count was recorded for this clone. The chain links TRBV19 to TRBJ1-2; the match to TRBD1 covers 7 bases. Germline CDR1 LNHDA, CDR2 SQIVND (reference sequence). The V and J ends lost 6 bases and 1 base, in that order; junction bases with no gene match: 2. The CDR3 is made up of 13 amino acids. This CDR3 reads CASSPGGNYGYTF. The CDR3 DNA reads TGTGCCAGTAGCCCAGGGGGTAACTATGGCTACACCTTC.

This chain uses TRBV5-6 with TRBJ2-4; D uncertain. Germline CDR1 and CDR2: SGHDT and YYEEEE. This CDR3 has 14 residues. Trimming took 2 bases from V and 1 from J, leaving 7 bases between them. The CDR3 reads CASSLSGAKNIQYF. The CDR3 bases are TGTGCCAGCAGCTTATCCGGGGCCAAAAACATTCAGTACTTC.

This chain connects TRBV4-1 to TRBJ2-1; 12 bases are a match to TRBD2. The ends lost 4 bases at V and 16 bases at J; junction bases unmatched: 17. The CDR3 has 16 residues. Germline V gene lookup returns CDR1 MGHRA and CDR2 YSYEKL. This CDR3 is CASSPEWASGGEFRFF. The CDR3 DNA reads as TGCGCCAGCAGCCCCGAATGGGCTAGCGGGGGGGAATTTCGATTCTTC.

This chain uses TRBV11-2 with TRBJ2-1; 10 nucleotides align to TRBD2. This CDR3 is 15 amino acids long. The ends lost 3 bases at V and 4 bases at J; junction bases unmatched: 3. CDR1 and CDR2 from the germline V gene are SGHAT and FQNNGV. Here the CDR3 DNA reads TGTGCCAGCAGCTTCAGCGGGGGGGTATACAATGAGCAGTTCTTC. It yields the protein CASSFSGGVYNEQFF.

The J gene is TRBJ1-1, the V gene TRBV5-1, with unresolved D. V was cut by 4 bases and J by 0 bases, with 13 bases left in between. Germline V CDR1 and CDR2: SGHRS, YFSETQ. The CDR3 totals 15 residues. CDR3 sequence reads: CASSRMTPMNTEAFF. CDR3 DNA: TGCGCCAGCAGCCGAATGACTCCTATGAACACTGAAGCTTTCTTT.

The V and J genes are TRBV5-1 and TRBJ1-1, with no clear D. The CDR3 contains 14 residues. Germline-derived CDR1 and CDR2 are SGHRS and YFSETQ. V dropped 0 bases and J dropped 1 base, with 7 bases sitting between them. The CDR3 region is CASSLEEENTEAFF. DNA for the CDR3: TGCGCCAGCAGCTTGGAAGAGGAGAACACTGAAGCTTTCTTT.

The chain recombines TRBV9 with TRBJ1-2; tentatively, D is TRBD1 (5 bases). Germline CDR1 and CDR2: SGDLS and YYNGEE. Trimming removed 4 bases from V and 4 bases from J, with 8 bases in between. CDR3 length equals 12 residues. CDR3 bases: TGTGCCAGCAGCTCCGGGGGCTATGGCTACACCTTC. Translation gives CASSSGGYGYTF.

The chain joins TRBV9 to TRBJ2-1, with D unclear. Germline CDR1 is SGDLS and CDR2 is YYNGEE. Trimming took 3 bases from V and 6 from J, leaving 13 bases between them. This CDR3 region has 14 residues. For the CDR3, the DNA is TGTGCCAGCAGCGCAGGTCGGTCCAGCAATGAGCAGTTCTTC. Protein sequence: CASSAGRSSNEQFF.